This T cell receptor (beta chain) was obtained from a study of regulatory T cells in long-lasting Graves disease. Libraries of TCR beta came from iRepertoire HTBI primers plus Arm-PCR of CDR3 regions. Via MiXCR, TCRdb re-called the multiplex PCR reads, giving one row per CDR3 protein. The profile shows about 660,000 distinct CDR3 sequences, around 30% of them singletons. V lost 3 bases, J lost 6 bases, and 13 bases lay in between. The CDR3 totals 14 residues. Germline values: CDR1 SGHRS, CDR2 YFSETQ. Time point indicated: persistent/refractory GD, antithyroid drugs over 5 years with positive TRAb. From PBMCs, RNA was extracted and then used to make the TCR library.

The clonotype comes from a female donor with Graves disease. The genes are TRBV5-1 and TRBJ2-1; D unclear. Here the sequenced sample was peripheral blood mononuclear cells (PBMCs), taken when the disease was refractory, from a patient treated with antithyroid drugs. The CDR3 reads CASSSPRNRNEQFF. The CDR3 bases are TGCGCCAGCAGCTCCCCTCGCAATCGCAATGAGCAGTTCTTC.